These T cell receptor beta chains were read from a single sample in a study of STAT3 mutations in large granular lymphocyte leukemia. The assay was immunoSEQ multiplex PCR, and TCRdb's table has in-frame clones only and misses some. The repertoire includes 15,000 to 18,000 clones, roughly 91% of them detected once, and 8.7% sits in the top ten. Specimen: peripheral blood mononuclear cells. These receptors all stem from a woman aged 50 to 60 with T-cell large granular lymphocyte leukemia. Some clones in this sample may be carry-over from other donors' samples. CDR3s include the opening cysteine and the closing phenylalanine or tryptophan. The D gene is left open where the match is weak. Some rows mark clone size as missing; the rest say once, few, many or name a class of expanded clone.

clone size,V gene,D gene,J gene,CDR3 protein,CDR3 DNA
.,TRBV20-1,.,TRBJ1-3,CSAGDGNTIYF,TGCAGTGCTGGCGATGGAAACACCATATATTTT
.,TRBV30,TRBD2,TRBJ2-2,CAWSVGRVYAGELFF,TGTGCCTGGAGTGTTGGGAGGGTTTACGCCGGGGAGCTGTTTTTT
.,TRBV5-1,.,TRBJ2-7,CASRRAGDVIYEQYF,TGCGCCAGCAGGCGTGCCGGGGACGTAATCTACGAGCAGTACTTC
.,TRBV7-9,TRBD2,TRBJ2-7,CASSFTSGSYEQYF,TGTGCCAGCAGCTTTACTAGCGGGAGTTACGAGCAGTACTTC
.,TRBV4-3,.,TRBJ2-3,CASSQDWRDADSGTDTQYF,TGCGCCAGCAGCCAAGATTGGCGGGATGCCGATTCGGGCACAGATACGCAGTATTTT
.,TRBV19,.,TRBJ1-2,CASSLSGSSGVYGYTF,TGTGCCAGTAGTCTCTCCGGGAGCAGTGGGGTCTATGGCTACACCTTC
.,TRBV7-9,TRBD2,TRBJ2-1,CASSDQSGRPNEQFF,TGTGCCAGCAGCGATCAAAGCGGGAGACCCAATGAGCAGTTCTTC
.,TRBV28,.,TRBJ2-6,CASMSGANVLTF,TGTGCCAGCATGTCTGGGGCCAACGTCCTGACTTTC
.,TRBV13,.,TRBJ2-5,CASSLRRDQETQYF,TGTGCCAGCAGCTTAAGGCGGGACCAAGAGACCCAGTACTTC
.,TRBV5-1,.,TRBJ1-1,CASSWGPGTEAFF,TGCGCCAGCAGCTGGGGCCCAGGAACTGAAGCTTTCTTT
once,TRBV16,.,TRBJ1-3,CASSPGTGNTIYF,TGTGCCAGCAGCCCGGGGACGGGAAACACCATATATTTT
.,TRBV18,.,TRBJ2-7,CASSPTRQRTYEQYF,TGTGCCAGCTCACCAACGAGACAGCGAACCTACGAGCAGTACTTC
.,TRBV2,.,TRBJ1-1,CARLQGVNTEAFF,TGTGCCCGCTTACAGGGAGTGAACACTGAAGCTTTCTTT
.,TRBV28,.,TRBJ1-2,CASSRWDYGYTF,TGTGCCAGCAGTCGGTGGGACTATGGCTACACCTTC
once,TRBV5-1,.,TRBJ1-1,CASSLGDHNTEAFF,TGCGCCAGCAGCTTGGGCGACCATAACACTGAAGCTTTCTTT
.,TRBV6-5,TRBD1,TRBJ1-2,CASSPNGQGAYGYTF,TGTGCCAGCAGTCCTAATGGACAGGGAGCTTATGGCTACACCTTC
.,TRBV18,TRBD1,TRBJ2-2,CASSTTGGTVGELFF,TGTGCCAGCTCAACTACAGGGGGCACGGTCGGGGAGCTGTTTTTT
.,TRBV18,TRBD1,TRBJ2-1,CASSLGTGARNNEQFF,TGTGCCAGCTCACTCGGGACAGGGGCACGGAACAATGAGCAGTTCTTC
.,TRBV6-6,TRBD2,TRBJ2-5,CASSSGTSGTQYF,TGTGCCAGCAGCTCTGGGACTAGCGGGACCCAGTACTTC
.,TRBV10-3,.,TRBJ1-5,CAIKGDLGGQPQHF,TGTGCCATCAAGGGAGACCTAGGGGGTCAGCCCCAGCATTTT
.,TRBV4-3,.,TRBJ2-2,CASRGTNTGELFF,TGCGCCAGCCGCGGTACGAACACCGGGGAGCTGTTTTTT
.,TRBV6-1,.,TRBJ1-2,CASSEIGDSYTF,TGTGCCAGCAGTGAAATTGGGGATAGCTACACCTTC
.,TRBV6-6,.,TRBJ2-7,CASSGYREGEQYF,TGTGCCAGCAGTGGCTACAGGGAGGGGGAGCAGTACTTC
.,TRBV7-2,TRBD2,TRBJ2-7,CASSLLAGSYEQYF,TGTGCCAGCAGCCTACTAGCGGGAAGCTACGAGCAGTACTTC
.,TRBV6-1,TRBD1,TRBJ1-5,CASATGTGGRQPQHF,TGTGCCAGCGCAACCGGGACAGGGGGCCGACAGCCCCAGCATTTT
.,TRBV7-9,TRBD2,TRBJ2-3,CASTLLAGGPDTQYF,TGTGCCAGCACCCTACTAGCGGGAGGGCCGGATACGCAGTATTTT
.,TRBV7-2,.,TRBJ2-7,CASSLFVDSTYEQYF,TGTGCCAGCAGCTTATTCGTGGACAGTACCTACGAGCAGTACTTC
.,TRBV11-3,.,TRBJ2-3,CASSLTSRSGVLYF,TGTGCCAGCAGCTTAACCTCCCGTTCTGGAGTTTTGTATTTT
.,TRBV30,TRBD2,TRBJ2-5,CAWRGAGVETQYF,TGTGCCTGGAGGGGAGCGGGAGTGGAGACCCAGTACTTC
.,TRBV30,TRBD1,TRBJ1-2,CAWSRGFDRDYGYTF,TGTGCCTGGAGTCGCGGGTTTGACAGGGACTATGGCTACACCTTC
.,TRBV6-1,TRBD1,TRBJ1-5,CASTRGLSNQPQHF,TGTGCCAGCACCAGGGGGTTGAGCAATCAGCCCCAGCATTTT
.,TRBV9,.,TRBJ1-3,CASSLGDSGNTIYF,TGTGCCAGCAGTCTAGGGGACTCTGGAAACACCATATATTTT
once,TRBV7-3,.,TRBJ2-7,CASSLAEHSYEQYF,TGTGCCAGCAGCTTAGCGGAACACTCCTACGAGCAGTACTTC
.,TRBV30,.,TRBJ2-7,CAWSRQYYEQYF,TGTGCCTGGAGTCGCCAGTACTACGAGCAGTACTTC
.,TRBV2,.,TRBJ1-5,CASTDGFYSNQPQHF,TGTGCCAGCACGGACGGTTTTTATAGCAATCAGCCCCAGCATTTT
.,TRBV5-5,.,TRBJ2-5,CASSPRRVTGETQYF,TGTGCCAGCAGCCCACGTAGAGTAACGGGAGAGACCCAGTACTTC
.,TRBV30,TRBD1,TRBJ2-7,CAWSGQGSRQGWYEQYF,TGTGCCTGGAGTGGCCAAGGTAGTCGACAGGGGTGGTACGAGCAGTACTTC
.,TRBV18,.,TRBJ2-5,CASSPRRASQETQYF,TGTGCCAGCTCACCAAGAAGGGCATCTCAAGAGACCCAGTACTTC
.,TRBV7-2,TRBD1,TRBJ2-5,CASSYTGAGETQYF,TGTGCCAGCAGCTATACAGGGGCCGGGGAGACCCAGTACTTC
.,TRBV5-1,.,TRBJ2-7,CASSLDLRGANYEQYF,TGCGCCAGCAGCTTGGATTTAAGGGGGGCCAACTACGAGCAGTACTTC
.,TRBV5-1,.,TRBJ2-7,CASSLTTEEQYF,TGCGCCAGCAGCCTGACAACGGAGGAGCAGTACTTC
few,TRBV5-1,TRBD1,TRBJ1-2,CASSGDRGQSGYTF,TGCGCCAGCAGCGGAGACAGGGGGCAGAGTGGCTACACCTTC
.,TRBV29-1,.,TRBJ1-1,CSVDEGSVVNAEAFF,TGCAGCGTTGACGAGGGCTCGGTCGTTAACGCTGAAGCTTTCTTT
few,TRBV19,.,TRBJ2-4,CASQGDVQYF,TGTGCCAGTCAGGGTGATGTTCAGTACTTC
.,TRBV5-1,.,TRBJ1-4,CASRRANEKLFF,TGCGCCAGCAGGCGGGCCAATGAAAAACTGTTTTTT
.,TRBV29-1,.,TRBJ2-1,CSADASSYNEQFF,TGCAGCGCAGATGCTAGCTCCTACAATGAGCAGTTCTTC
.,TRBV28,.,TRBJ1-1,CASSSMTHIPAFF,TGTGCCAGCAGTTCCATGACTCATATTCCAGCTTTCTTT
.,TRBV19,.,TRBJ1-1,CASSHPNTEAFF,TGTGCCAGCTCCCATCCGAACACTGAAGCTTTCTTT
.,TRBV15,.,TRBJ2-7,CATSSQSYEQYF,TGTGCCACCAGCAGCCAGTCGTACGAGCAGTACTTC
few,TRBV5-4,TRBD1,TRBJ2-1,CASSLKTGDPNEQFF,TGTGCCAGCAGCTTAAAGACAGGGGATCCAAATGAGCAGTTCTTC
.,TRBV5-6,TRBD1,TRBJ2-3,CASSLGQGVTDTQYF,TGTGCCAGCAGCTTGGGACAGGGAGTAACAGATACGCAGTATTTT
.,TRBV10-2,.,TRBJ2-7,CASSGDSASSYEQYF,TGCGCCAGCAGTGGGGACTCTGCGAGCTCCTACGAGCAGTACTTC
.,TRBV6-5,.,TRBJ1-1,CASTRGLTAFF,TGTGCCAGCACACGGGGTCTAACAGCTTTCTTT
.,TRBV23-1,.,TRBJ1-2,CASTPTLGTRGYGYTF,TGCGCCAGCACCCCCACACTTGGGACCAGGGGTTATGGCTACACCTTC
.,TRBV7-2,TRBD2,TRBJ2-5,CASSSSTSGETQYF,TGTGCCAGCAGCTCCTCGACTAGCGGAGAGACCCAGTACTTC